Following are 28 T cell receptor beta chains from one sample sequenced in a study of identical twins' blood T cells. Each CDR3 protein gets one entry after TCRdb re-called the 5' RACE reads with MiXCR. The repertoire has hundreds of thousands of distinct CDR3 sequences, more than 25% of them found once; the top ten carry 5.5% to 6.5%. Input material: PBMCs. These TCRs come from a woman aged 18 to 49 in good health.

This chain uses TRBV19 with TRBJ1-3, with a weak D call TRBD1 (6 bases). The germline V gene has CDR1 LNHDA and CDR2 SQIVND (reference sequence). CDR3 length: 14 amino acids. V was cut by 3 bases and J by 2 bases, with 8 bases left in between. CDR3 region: CASSIGQPGNTIYF. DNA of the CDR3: TGTGCCAGTAGTATTGGACAGCCTGGAAACACCATATATTTT.

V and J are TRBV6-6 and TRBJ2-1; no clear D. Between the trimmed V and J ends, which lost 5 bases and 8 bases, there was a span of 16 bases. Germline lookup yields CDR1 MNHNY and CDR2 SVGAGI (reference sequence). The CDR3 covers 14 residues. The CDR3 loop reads CASSRTGYIDEQFF. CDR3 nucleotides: TGTGCCAGCAGTCGAACTGGTTACATCGATGAGCAGTTCTTC.

The CDR3 loop is CASREGHPNQPQHF. DNA for the CDR3: TGTGCCAGCAGGGAGGGACACCCAAATCAGCCCCAGCATTTT. V is TRBV6-5 and J is TRBJ1-5, with D possibly being TRBD1 (6 bases). There are 14 residues in the CDR3. Germline lookup yields CDR1 MNHEY and CDR2 SVGAGI. The V end lost 6 bases, the J end lost 4 bases, and 13 bases lay between the germline ends.

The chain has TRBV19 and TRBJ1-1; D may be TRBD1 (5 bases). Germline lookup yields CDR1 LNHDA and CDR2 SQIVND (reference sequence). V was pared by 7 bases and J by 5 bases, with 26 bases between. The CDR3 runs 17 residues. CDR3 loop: CASNDPGARPGRTEAFF. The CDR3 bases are TGTGCCAGTAACGACCCCGGGGCACGACCCGGGAGGACTGAAGCTTTCTTT.

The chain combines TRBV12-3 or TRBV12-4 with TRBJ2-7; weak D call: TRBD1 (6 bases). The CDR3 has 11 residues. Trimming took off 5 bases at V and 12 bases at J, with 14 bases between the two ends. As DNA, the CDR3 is TGTGCCAGCAGTGTGACAGGAAAGATGTACTTC. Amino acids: CASSVTGKMYF.

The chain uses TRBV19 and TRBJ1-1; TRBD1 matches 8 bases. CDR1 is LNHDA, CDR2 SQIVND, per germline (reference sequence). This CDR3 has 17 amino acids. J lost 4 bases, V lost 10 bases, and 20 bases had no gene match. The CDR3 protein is CATATRTGSGGGTEAFF. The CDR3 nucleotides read TGTGCCACCGCAACAAGGACAGGGAGTGGCGGTGGCACTGAAGCTTTCTTT.

CDR3 in DNA: TGTGCCAGCAGCTCGGGACTTTACACCGGGGAGCTGTTTTTT. This encodes CASSSGLYTGELFF. The chain is built from TRBV11-2 and TRBJ2-2, with D possibly being TRBD2 (6 bases). The CDR3 length is 14 residues. The V gene lost 4 bases and the J gene lost 3 bases, with 9 bases spanning the gap. Germline V gene lookup returns CDR1 SGHAT and CDR2 FQNNGV.

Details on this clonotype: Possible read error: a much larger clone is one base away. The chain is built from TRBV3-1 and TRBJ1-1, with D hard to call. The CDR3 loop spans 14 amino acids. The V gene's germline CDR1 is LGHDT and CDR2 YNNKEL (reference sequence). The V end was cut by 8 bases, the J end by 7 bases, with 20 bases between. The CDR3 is CASGQNSRAIEAFF. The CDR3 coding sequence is TGTGCCAGCGGTCAGAACTCCCGAGCCATTGAAGCTTTCTTT.

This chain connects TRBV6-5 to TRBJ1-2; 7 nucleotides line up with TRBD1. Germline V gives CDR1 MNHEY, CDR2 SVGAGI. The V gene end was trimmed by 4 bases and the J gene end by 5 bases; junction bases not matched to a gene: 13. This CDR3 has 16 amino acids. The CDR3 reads CASSLTRQGTLYGYTF. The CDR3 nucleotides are TGTGCCAGCAGTTTAACCCGACAGGGAACTTTATATGGCTACACCTTC.

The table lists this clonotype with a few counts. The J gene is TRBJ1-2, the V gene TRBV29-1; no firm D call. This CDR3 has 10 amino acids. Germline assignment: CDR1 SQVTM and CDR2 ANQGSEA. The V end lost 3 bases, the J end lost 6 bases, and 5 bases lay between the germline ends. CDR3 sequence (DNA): TGCAGCGTTGAGGAGAATGGCTACACCTTC. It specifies CSVEENGYTF.

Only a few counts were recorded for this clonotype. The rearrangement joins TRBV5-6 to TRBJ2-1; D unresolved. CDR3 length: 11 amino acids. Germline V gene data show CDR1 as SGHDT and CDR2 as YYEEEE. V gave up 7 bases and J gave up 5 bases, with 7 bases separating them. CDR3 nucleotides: TGTGCCAGCGGCAGAAACAATGAGCAGTTCTTC. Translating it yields CASGRNNEQFF.

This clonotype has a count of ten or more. The CDR3 sequence is CASSSRGLLNEQFF. The CDR3 nucleotides read TGTGCCAGCAGCTCCCGGGGACTACTCAATGAGCAGTTCTTC. The rearrangement joins TRBV11-2 to TRBJ2-1, with 7 bases matching TRBD2. Germline V gives CDR1 SGHAT, CDR2 FQNNGV. The V and J ends lost 4 bases and 6 bases, in that order; junction bases with no gene match: 6. This CDR3 spans 14 amino acids.

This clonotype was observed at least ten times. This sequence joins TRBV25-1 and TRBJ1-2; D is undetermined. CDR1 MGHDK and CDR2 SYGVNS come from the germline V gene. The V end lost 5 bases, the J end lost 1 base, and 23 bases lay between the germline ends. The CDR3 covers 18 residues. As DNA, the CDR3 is TGTGCCAGCAGTTCGTCTACGCCAGGAGAGAAGGGTAACTATGGCTACACCTTC. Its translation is CASSSSTPGEKGNYGYTF.

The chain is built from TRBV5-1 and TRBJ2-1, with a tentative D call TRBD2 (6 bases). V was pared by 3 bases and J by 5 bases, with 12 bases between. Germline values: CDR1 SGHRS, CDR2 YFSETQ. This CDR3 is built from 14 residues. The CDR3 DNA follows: TGCGCCAGCAGCTGGCGGACTAATGACAATGAGCAGTTCTTC. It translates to CASSWRTNDNEQFF. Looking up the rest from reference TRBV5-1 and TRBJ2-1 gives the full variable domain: KAGVTQTPRYLIKTRGQQVTLSCSPISGHRSVSWYQQTPGQGLQFLFEYFSETQRNKGNFPGRFSGRQFSNSRSEMNVSTLELGDSALYLCASSWRTNDNEQFFGPGTRLTVL.

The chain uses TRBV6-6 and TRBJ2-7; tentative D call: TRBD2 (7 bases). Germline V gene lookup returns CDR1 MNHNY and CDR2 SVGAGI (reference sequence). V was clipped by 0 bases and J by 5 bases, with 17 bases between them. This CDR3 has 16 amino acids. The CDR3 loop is CASSYSGGLLTHEQYF. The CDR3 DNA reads TGTGCCAGCAGTTACTCCGGGGGGCTTCTTACGCACGAGCAGTACTTC.

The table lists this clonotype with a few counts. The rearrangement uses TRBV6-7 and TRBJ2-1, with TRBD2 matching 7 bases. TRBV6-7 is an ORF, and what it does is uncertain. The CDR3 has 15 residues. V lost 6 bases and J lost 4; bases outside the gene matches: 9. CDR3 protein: CASRGRAGMYNEQFF. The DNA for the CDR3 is TGTGCCAGCAGAGGGAGGGCGGGGATGTACAATGAGCAGTTCTTC.

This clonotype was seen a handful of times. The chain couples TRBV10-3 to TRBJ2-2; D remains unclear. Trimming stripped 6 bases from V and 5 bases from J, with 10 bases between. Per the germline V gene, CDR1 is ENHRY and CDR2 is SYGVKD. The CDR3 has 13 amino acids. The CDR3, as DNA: TGTGCCATCAGGGCAGAGTTAACCGGGGAGCTGTTTTTT. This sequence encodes CAIRAELTGELFF.

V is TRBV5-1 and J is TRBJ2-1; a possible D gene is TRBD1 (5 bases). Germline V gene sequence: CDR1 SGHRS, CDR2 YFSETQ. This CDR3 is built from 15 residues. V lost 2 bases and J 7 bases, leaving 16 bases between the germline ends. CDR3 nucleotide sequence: TGCGCCAGCAGCTTTTTGGAGCAGGGCCTGAATGAGCAGTTCTTC. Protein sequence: CASSFLEQGLNEQFF.

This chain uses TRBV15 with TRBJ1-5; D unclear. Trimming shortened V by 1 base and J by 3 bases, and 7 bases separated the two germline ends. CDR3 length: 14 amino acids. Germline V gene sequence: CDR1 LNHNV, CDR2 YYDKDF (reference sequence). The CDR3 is CATSRGVHNQPQHF. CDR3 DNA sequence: TGTGCCACCAGCAGAGGGGTTCACAATCAGCCCCAGCATTTT.

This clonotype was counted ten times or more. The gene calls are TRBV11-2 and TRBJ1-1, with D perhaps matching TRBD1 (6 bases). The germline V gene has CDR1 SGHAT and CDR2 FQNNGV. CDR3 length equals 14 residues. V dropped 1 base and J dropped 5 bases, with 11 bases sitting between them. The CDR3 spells CASSLGGPGTEAFF. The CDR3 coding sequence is TGTGCCAGCAGCTTAGGGGGGCCAGGGACTGAAGCTTTCTTT.

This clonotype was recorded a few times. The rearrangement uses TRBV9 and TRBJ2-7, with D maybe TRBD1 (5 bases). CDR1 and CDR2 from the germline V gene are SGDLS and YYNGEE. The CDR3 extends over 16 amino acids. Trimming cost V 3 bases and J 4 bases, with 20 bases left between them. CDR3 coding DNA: TGTGCCAGCAGCGCGTCATGGGGAAAGGGGATATACGAGCAGTACTTC. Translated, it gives CASSASWGKGIYEQYF.

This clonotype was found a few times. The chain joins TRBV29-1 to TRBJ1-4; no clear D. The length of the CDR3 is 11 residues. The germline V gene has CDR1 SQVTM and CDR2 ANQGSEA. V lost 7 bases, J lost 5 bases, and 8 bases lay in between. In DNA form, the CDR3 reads TGCAGCGCACAGCTAAATGAAAAACTGTTTTTT. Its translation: CSAQLNEKLFF.

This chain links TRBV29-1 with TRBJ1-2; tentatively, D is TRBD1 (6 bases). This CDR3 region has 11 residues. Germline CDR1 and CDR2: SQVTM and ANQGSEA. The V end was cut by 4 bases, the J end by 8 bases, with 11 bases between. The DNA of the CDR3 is TGCAGCGTTGCGACAGGATTCGGCTACACCTTC. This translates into CSVATGFGYTF. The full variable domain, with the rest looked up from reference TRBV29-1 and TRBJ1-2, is SAVISQKPSRDICQRGTSLTIQCQVDSQVTMMFWYRQQPGQSLTLIATANQGSEATYESGFVIDKFPISRPNLTFSTLTVSNMSPEDSSIYLCSVATGFGYTFGSGTRLTVV.

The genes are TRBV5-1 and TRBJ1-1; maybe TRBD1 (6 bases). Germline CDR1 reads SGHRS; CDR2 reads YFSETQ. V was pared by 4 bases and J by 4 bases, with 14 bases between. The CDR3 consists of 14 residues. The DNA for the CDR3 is TGCGCCAGCAGCCTACAGGGTCTCGGCACTGAAGCTTTCTTT. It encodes CASSLQGLGTEAFF.

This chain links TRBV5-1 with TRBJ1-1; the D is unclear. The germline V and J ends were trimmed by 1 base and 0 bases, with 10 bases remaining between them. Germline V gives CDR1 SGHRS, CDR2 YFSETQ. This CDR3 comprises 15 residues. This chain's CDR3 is CASSLFPGLNTEAFF. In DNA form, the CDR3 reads TGCGCCAGCAGCTTGTTTCCAGGCTTGAACACTGAAGCTTTCTTT.

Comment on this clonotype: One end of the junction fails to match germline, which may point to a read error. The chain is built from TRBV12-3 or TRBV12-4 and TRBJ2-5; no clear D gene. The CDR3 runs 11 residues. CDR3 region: CASSLQETQCF. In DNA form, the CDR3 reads TGTGCCAGCAGTTTGCAAGAGACCCAGTGCTTC.

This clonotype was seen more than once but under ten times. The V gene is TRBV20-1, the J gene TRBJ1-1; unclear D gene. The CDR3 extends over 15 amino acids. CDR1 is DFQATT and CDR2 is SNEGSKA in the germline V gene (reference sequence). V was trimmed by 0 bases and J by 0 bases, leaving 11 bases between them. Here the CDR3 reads CSARDRAGLNTEAFF. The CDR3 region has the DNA TGCAGTGCTAGAGATAGGGCGGGTTTGAACACTGAAGCTTTCTTT.

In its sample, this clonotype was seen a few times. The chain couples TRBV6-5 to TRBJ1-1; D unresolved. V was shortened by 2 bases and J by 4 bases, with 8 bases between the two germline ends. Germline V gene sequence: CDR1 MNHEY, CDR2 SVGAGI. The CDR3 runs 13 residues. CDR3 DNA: TGTGCCAGCAGTTACGACCTGCTCACTGAAGCTTTCTTT. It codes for CASSYDLLTEAFF.